Below are 29 T cell receptor beta chains sequenced from a single sample in a study of CD8+CD57+ T cells in acquired aplastic anemia. TCR beta VDJ and CDR3 profiling used genomic DNA as template. TCRdb fed the reads into MiXCR, producing one record per CDR3 protein. The repertoire holds 180,000 or so distinct CDR3 sequences, with under 50% as singletons. Individuals selected for sequencing had exhibited CD8+CD57+ cell expansion on flow cytometry. Sequencing was performed on sorted CD4+, CD8+, or CD8+CD57+ T cells (not recorded which) from PBMCs. Receptors were obtained from a human donor with aplastic anemia.

This clonotype was picked up many times. This sequence joins TRBV7-3 and TRBJ2-1, with 10 bases aligning to TRBD2. Germline assignment: CDR1 SGHTA and CDR2 FQGTGA. V was clipped by 4 bases and J by 4 bases; unmatched bases: 7. The CDR3 loop spans 16 amino acids. The CDR3 DNA is TGTGCCAGCAGCTCCCGAAGCGGGGGGGGATACAATGAGCAGTTCTTC. Its translation: CASSSRSGGGYNEQFF.

The CDR3 DNA is TGTGCCAGTAGTCCCAGTCCGGGACGTCTGGCCAAAAACATTCAGTACTTC. Protein product: CASSPSPGRLAKNIQYF. The chain uses TRBV19 and TRBJ2-4; D might be TRBD1 or TRBD2, each matching 5 bases. This CDR3 is 17 amino acids long. V gave up 5 bases and J gave up 1 base, with 18 bases separating them. Germline-derived CDR1 and CDR2 are LNHDA and SQIVND (reference sequence).

This sequence joins TRBV15 and TRBJ1-5; D is possibly TRBD1 (6 bases). CDR3 length: 15 residues. V shed 5 bases and J shed 6 bases, with 17 bases lying between them. Germline loops: CDR1 LNHNV, CDR2 YYDKDF (reference sequence). The CDR3 DNA is TGTGCCACCAGCGGGGGGGGGCAGGGGCGTCAGCCCCAGCATTTT. It is translated as CATSGGGQGRQPQHF.

In the case of this clonotype: A read error is likely, as this CDR3 ends without the conserved phenylalanine or tryptophan. The limits of the CDR3 on the DNA are not certain, so only TCRdb's listed CDR3 is given. The chain recombines TRBV20-1 with TRBJ2-1; the DNA was not compared with TRBD2, the D call given in the table. Both ends counted, the CDR3 spans 9 residues. Germline lookup yields CDR1 DFQATT and CDR2 SNEGSKA (reference sequence). The CDR3 spells CSAPRKDTS.

The chain recombines TRBV29-1 with TRBJ2-7; 12 bases map to TRBD1. Germline CDR1 SQVTM, CDR2 ANQGSEA. V was clipped by 7 bases and J by 5 bases; unmatched bases: 3. This CDR3 has 12 residues. The CDR3 DNA reads as TGCAGCGGGGGACAGGGGGCTAACGAGCAGTACTTC. This codes for CSGGQGANEQYF.

The chain is built from TRBV28 and TRBJ1-6; TRBD1 aligns across 10 bases. Germline trimming cut 7 bases from V and 9 bases from J; bases unmatched to any gene: 24. Germline values: CDR1 MDHEN, CDR2 SYDVKM. The CDR3 consists of 20 residues. As DNA, the CDR3 is TGTGCCAGCACCATTGTCTCCGGGACAGGGGCCGCCCGGATGAGTTCACCCCTCCACTTT. This sequence encodes CASTIVSGTGAARMSSPLHF.

In its sample, this clonotype was seen once. The gene calls are TRBV19 and TRBJ1-6; 8 bases are shared with TRBD1. Germline assignment: CDR1 LNHDA and CDR2 SQIVND (reference sequence). There are 13 residues in the CDR3. The ends lost 7 bases at V and 8 bases at J; junction bases unmatched: 4. CDR3 nucleotide sequence: TGTGCCAGTAAGCGACAGGGGTATTCACCCCTCCACTTT. Translating gives CASKRQGYSPLHF.

This chain's CDR3 is CASSQDRGAYEQYF. CDR3 bases: TGTGCCAGTAGTCAAGACAGGGGGGCCTACGAGCAGTACTTC. The rearrangement links TRBV19 to TRBJ2-7, with TRBD1 identical over 9 bases. CDR3 size: 14 residues. With 5 bases clipped from V and 2 bases from J, the junction kept 4 bases outside the gene matches. Germline CDR1 is LNHDA and CDR2 is SQIVND (reference sequence).

This clonotype has ten or more counts. The rearrangement uses TRBV9 and TRBJ2-1, with TRBD1 matching 8 bases. CDR3 length equals 16 residues. V gave up 0 bases and J gave up 5 bases; unmatched junction bases: 7. Per the germline V gene, CDR1 is SGDLS and CDR2 is YYNGEE. DNA for the CDR3: TGTGCCAGCAGCGTAGGGGCAGGGGGCGCGAACAATGAGCAGTTCTTC. Protein sequence: CASSVGAGGANNEQFF.

The chain couples TRBV20-1 to TRBJ2-2; D unclear. The ends were cut back, 5 bases at V and 0 bases at J, with 13 bases in the middle. The CDR3 totals 15 residues. Germline-derived CDR1 and CDR2 are DFQATT and SNEGSKA (reference sequence). The CDR3 sequence: CSAVAGPTNTGELFF. In DNA, the CDR3 is TGCAGTGCTGTAGCCGGGCCAACGAACACCGGGGAGCTGTTTTTT.

In the case of this clonotype: A much more abundant neighbour one base away suggests this may be a read error. This sequence joins TRBV3-1 and TRBJ2-7, with D unresolved. CDR3 length: 12 residues. Between the trimmed V and J ends, which lost 1 base and 6 bases, there was a span of 7 bases. From germline, CDR1 is LGHDT and CDR2 YNNKEL (reference sequence). DNA for the CDR3: TGTGCCAGCAGCCAAGGTTCGTGCGAGCAGTACTTC. It specifies CASSQGSCEQYF.

This clonotype occurred once. The CDR3 is CASFGTATMKQFF. CDR3 sequence (DNA): TGTGCCAGCTTCGGGACAGCAACAATGAAGCAGTTCTTC. This rearrangement joins TRBV12-3 or TRBV12-4 to TRBJ2-1, with 7 bases matching TRBD1. The CDR3 contains 13 residues. V dropped 8 bases and J dropped 11; count of bases not matched to a gene: 12.

The gene calls are TRBV7-2 and TRBJ1-4; a possible D gene is TRBD1 (6 bases). The V gene's germline CDR1 is SGHTA and CDR2 FQGNSA. The V and J ends lost 0 bases and 1 base respectively, with 12 bases between them. The CDR3 totals 17 residues. CDR3 residues: CASSLARQGRTNEKLFF. The CDR3 nucleotides read TGTGCCAGCAGCTTAGCTCGGCAGGGGCGAACTAATGAAAAACTGTTTTTT.

This clonotype rates as medium-sized. The genes are TRBV2 and TRBJ1-1; a possible D gene is TRBD1 (5 bases). V was cut by 6 bases and J by 1 base, with 15 bases left in between. Germline V lookup: CDR1 SNHLY, CDR2 FYNNEI. CDR3 length: 15 amino acids. This chain's CDR3 is CASSQTQATNTEAFF. In nucleotides, the CDR3 is TGTGCCAGCAGCCAGACACAGGCCACGAACACTGAAGCTTTCTTT.

In regard to this clonotype: The missing conserved phenylalanine or tryptophan at the end of this CDR3 makes a read error likely. The rearrangement uses TRBV4-3 and TRBJ2-1; D gene unclear. The V end was cut by 0 bases, the J end by 9 bases, with 9 bases between. Germline V gives CDR1 LGHNA, CDR2 YSLEER. CDR3 length equals 13 residues. CDR3 protein: CASSQDWAREQFS. DNA for the CDR3: TGCGCCAGCAGCCAAGATTGGGCACGTGAGCAGTTCTCC.

This rearrangement joins TRBV11-1 to TRBJ2-5; a possible D gene is TRBD2 (6 bases). Germline V lookup: CDR1 SGHAT, CDR2 FQDESV (reference sequence). This CDR3 contains 17 residues. Deletions cut 4 bases from V and 5 bases from J, with 23 bases between. In DNA, the CDR3 is TGTGCCAGCAGCTCCCCGGGGGTTGAGCGGGTTAGTGAGACCCAGTACTTC. Its translation is CASSSPGVERVSETQYF.

This clonotype was seen at least ten times. The rearrangement uses TRBV9 and TRBJ2-1; unclear D gene. Germline-derived CDR1 and CDR2 are SGDLS and YYNGEE. The CDR3 covers 15 residues. V was cut by 0 bases and J by 6 bases, with 13 bases left in between. The CDR3 nucleotides read TGTGCCAGCAGCGTAGATCTCCAACGCGGCAATGAGCAGTTCTTC. It specifies CASSVDLQRGNEQFF.

This chain links TRBV20-1 with TRBJ1-3, with TRBD1 matching 10 bases. In germline, CDR1 is DFQATT, CDR2 SNEGSKA (reference sequence). The CDR3 is 15 residues long. Trimming took 6 bases from V and 1 from J; bases not matched to a gene: 6. CDR3: CSAPDRGRSGNTIYF. The CDR3 DNA follows: TGCAGTGCACCGGACAGGGGGAGGTCTGGAAACACCATATATTTT.

This clonotype has a count of ten or more. J is TRBJ1-3 and V is TRBV19, with 7 bases that match TRBD1. CDR1 and CDR2 from the germline V gene are LNHDA and SQIVND (reference sequence). J was trimmed by 1 base and V by 7 bases; bases with no gene match: 7. This CDR3 contains 15 residues. The CDR3 coding sequence is TGTGCCAGTACCCCAGACAGGGCATCTGGAAACACCATATATTTT. This gives the protein CASTPDRASGNTIYF.

The sample holds many counts of this clonotype. This chain connects TRBV4-2 to TRBJ1-4; 9 bases fit TRBD1. The CDR3 runs to 16 residues. Trimming took 1 base from V and 8 from J; bases not matched to a gene: 8. Germline CDR1 and CDR2: LGHNA and YNFKEQ. The CDR3 region is CASSQGVQGANEKLFF. CDR3 DNA sequence: TGTGCCAGCAGCCAAGGGGTACAGGGGGCCAACGAAAAACTGTTTTTT.

This clonotype was observed a single time. V and J are TRBV12-3 or TRBV12-4 and TRBJ1-4; TRBD1 matches at 7 bases. Trimming at V came to 6 bases and at J to 4 bases, leaving 5 bases not matched to a gene. There are 14 residues in the CDR3. The CDR3 nucleotides are TGTGCCAGCAGGGGGGACAGCATTAATGAAAAACTGTTTTTT. Protein product: CASRGDSINEKLFF.

There are many counts of this clonotype. CDR3 residues: CATRTGGLGTDTQYF. Here the CDR3 DNA reads TGTGCCACCAGGACAGGGGGTTTGGGCACAGATACGCAGTATTTT. The chain couples TRBV24-1 to TRBJ2-3, with 9 bases fitting TRBD1. There are 15 residues in the CDR3. Per the germline V gene, CDR1 is KGHDR and CDR2 is SFDVKD. V shed 7 bases and J 1 base; nucleotides not matched to a gene: 5.

This chain uses TRBV20-1 with TRBJ1-4; D uncertain. The CDR3 is 16 residues long. Germline V gives CDR1 DFQATT, CDR2 SNEGSKA (reference sequence). Trimming took off 5 bases at V and 6 bases at J, with 22 bases between the two ends. CDR3 in DNA: TGCAGTGCTCCGGCCCCCGGTTTTCGGAAGTATGAAAAACTGTTTTTT. Its translation is CSAPAPGFRKYEKLFF.

This clonotype was observed a few times. This chain links TRBV11-1 with TRBJ2-5, with 8 bases fitting TRBD2. Germline CDR1 SGHAT, CDR2 FQDESV (reference sequence). The ends lost 0 bases at V and 5 bases at J; junction bases unmatched: 8. The CDR3 is made up of 16 amino acids. The CDR3 loop reads CASSLAQRGRQETQYF. CDR3 coding DNA: TGTGCCAGCAGCTTAGCGCAGCGGGGGCGGCAGGAGACCCAGTACTTC.

In its sample, this clonotype was seen many times. The gene calls are TRBV9 and TRBJ2-2; TRBD1 aligns across 7 bases. The CDR3 sequence is 14 residues long. Germline values: CDR1 SGDLS, CDR2 YYNGEE. The V segment lost 3 bases and the J segment 6 bases; nucleotides outside the gene matches: 5. For the CDR3, the DNA is TGTGCCAGCAGCGCCCAGGGGGTTCCCGGGGAGCTGTTTTTT. This translates into CASSAQGVPGELFF.

This clonotype was seen at least ten times. The V and J genes are TRBV11-2 and TRBJ2-2, with 7 bases lining up with TRBD1. The J segment lost 5 bases and the V segment lost 0 bases, leaving 9 bases of the junction unmatched. There are 17 residues in the CDR3. The germline gives CDR1 SGHAT, CDR2 FQNNGV. DNA of the CDR3: TGTGCCAGCAGCTTAGAACCTTCAGGGGGACGGACCGGGGAGCTGTTTTTT. Protein: CASSLEPSGGRTGELFF.

The chain links TRBV10-3 to TRBJ1-5; unclear D gene. The CDR3 runs 12 residues. Germline loops: CDR1 ENHRY, CDR2 SYGVKD. The ends were cut back, 10 bases at V and 1 base at J, with 8 bases in the middle. The chain's CDR3 is CASKISNQPQHF. In DNA form, the CDR3 reads TGTGCCAGCAAAATCAGCAATCAGCCCCAGCATTTT.

This clonotype was counted many times. The chain recombines TRBV6-4 with TRBJ1-2, with TRBD1 matching 8 bases. Germline trimming cut 5 bases from V and 4 bases from J; bases unmatched to any gene: 3. Germline V gives CDR1 MRHNA, CDR2 SNTAGT. This CDR3 contains 13 residues. CDR3 DNA: TGTGCCAGCAGTCGGACAGGGTCCTATGGCTACACCTTC. Translated: CASSRTGSYGYTF.

As for this clonotype: A much larger clone lies one base from this, so it may be a read error. The V and J genes are TRBV3-1 and TRBJ2-7, with D perhaps TRBD2 (7 bases). Per germline, CDR1 LGHDT and CDR2 YNNKEL (reference sequence). There are 15 residues in the CDR3. The CDR3 sequence: CASGQGGVPTYEQYF. The CDR3 DNA is TGTGCCAGCGGCCAAGGGGGGGTCCCTACCTACGAGCAGTACTTC.